This T cell receptor (beta chain) is from a study of radiation and T cells in renal cell carcinoma. General study points: Baseline intratumoral clonotype presence is unknown without pretreatment biopsies. Top tumor clonotypes rose in blood 2 weeks post-radiation, then contracted.

The CDR3 is made up of 12 amino acids. V lost 7 bases and J 8 bases, leaving 14 bases between the germline ends. Germline V gives CDR1 SNHLY, CDR2 FYNNEI. About this clone itself: Its target is not known.

Clones were sequenced by immunoSEQ multiplex PCR, and TCRdb holds only the in-frame ones, with some missing. The table has tens of thousands of clones, 85% seen once; the top ten hold under 10%. Time point meaning: blood 4 weeks post-SBRT, at nephrectomy. The treatment was: 15 Gy SBRT to primary tumor, nephrectomy 4 weeks later. Nephrectomy followed 15 Gy stereotactic body radiation by 4 weeks. The patient's renal cell carcinoma had clear cell pathology. Material: blood, obtained from a patient whose treatment included radiotherapy and nephrectomy. This clonotype was obtained from a man aged 50-59 years with renal cell carcinoma. The V and J genes are TRBV2 and TRBJ1-2, with D hard to call. The CDR3 spells CASTADVSGYTF. The CDR3 DNA sequence: TGTGCCAGCACCGCCGACGTAAGCGGCTACACCTTC.